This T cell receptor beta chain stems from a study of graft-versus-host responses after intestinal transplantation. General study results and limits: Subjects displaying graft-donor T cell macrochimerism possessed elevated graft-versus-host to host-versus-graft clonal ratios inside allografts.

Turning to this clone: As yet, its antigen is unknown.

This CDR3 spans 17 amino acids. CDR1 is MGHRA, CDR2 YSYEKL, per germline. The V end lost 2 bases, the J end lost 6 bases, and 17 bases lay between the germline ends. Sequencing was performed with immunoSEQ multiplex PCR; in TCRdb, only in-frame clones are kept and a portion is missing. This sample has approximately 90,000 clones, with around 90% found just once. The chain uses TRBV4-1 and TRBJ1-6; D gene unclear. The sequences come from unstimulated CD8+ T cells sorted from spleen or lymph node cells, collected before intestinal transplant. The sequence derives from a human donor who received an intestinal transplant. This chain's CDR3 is CASSQSLPRWRNSPLHF. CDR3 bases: TGCGCCAGCAGCCAATCCCTTCCGAGATGGCGTAATTCACCCCTCCACTTT.